A selection of T cell receptor beta chains follows, all from one sample in a study of blood T cells in healthy people across ages. TCRdb used MiXCR to reprocess the 5' RACE reads, holding one entry per CDR3 protein. The data hold 750,000 to 1,000,000 distinct CDR3 sequences, with approximately 32% observed a single time. A further study also used this sample, focusing on T cells of mothers and their children.

The sequenced sample consisted of blood. The source of these receptors is a woman aged 40 to 50 in good health. The CDR3 runs from the conserved cysteine through the conserved F or W. The D gene is left open where the match is weak. Some rows have no size entry. The others give once, few or many, or a class for an expanded clone.

CDR3 length	V gene	clone size	D gene	J gene	CDR3 protein	CDR3 DNA
14	TRBV28	-	TRBD1	TRBJ2-1	CASIQGARVGEQFF	TGTGCCAGCATACAGGGGGCGCGGGTTGGTGAGCAGTTCTTC
18	TRBV6-1	-	-	TRBJ1-2	CASRLGGIGVGADYGYTF	TGTGCCAGCAGACTAGGGGGGATCGGAGTAGGGGCCGACTATGGCTACACCTTC
18	TRBV9	-	TRBD1	TRBJ2-2	CASSVEEGTGANTGELFF	TGTGCCAGCAGCGTAGAGGAAGGGACAGGGGCCAACACCGGGGAGCTGTTTTTT
13	TRBV12-3/TRBV12-4	many	-	TRBJ1-2	CASSLSGNYGYTF	TGTGCCAGCAGTTTGAGTGGGAACTATGGCTACACCTTC
14	TRBV18	few	-	TRBJ2-1	CASSRGDSYNEQFF	TGTGCCAGCTCCAGGGGTGACTCCTACAATGAGCAGTTCTTC
14	TRBV6-6	many	TRBD1	TRBJ1-2	CAGGTGGRSYGYTF	TGTGCCGGAGGCACAGGGGGCAGGAGCTATGGCTACACCTTC
18	TRBV27	-	TRBD1	TRBJ2-3	CASSFQGAADLFTDTQYF	TGTGCCAGCAGTTTTCAGGGGGCAGCCGACCTTTTCACAGATACGCAGTATTTT
12	TRBV28	-	TRBD1	TRBJ2-5	CASKLGQGQQYF	TGTGCCAGCAAACTGGGACAGGGACAGCAGTACTTC
15	TRBV5-1	-	TRBD1	TRBJ1-2	CASSWGDRPGYGYTF	TGCGCCAGCAGCTGGGGGGACAGGCCGGGCTATGGCTACACCTTC
19	TRBV19	many	-	TRBJ1-5	CASKQTGARGLYSNQPQHF	TGTGCCAGTAAACAGACGGGAGCCAGGGGACTATATAGCAATCAGCCCCAGCATTTT
13	TRBV20-1	-	-	TRBJ2-5	CSAPPGQGLTQYF	TGCAGTGCCCCTCCGGGGCAGGGTTTGACCCAGTACTTC
13	TRBV7-2	many	TRBD2	TRBJ2-4	CASSLLAGGERYF	TGTGCCAGCAGCTTGCTTGCGGGGGGGGAAAGGTACTTC
17	TRBV7-2	-	TRBD2	TRBJ2-5	CASSLPRTSGGKETQYF	TGTGCCAGCAGCTTACCTCGGACTAGCGGGGGGAAAGAGACCCAGTACTTC
12	TRBV7-2	-	-	TRBJ2-7	CASSPPLNEQYF	TGTGCCAGCAGCCCCCCGTTGAACGAGCAGTACTTC